The T cell receptor beta chain described here comes from a study of T cell responses to AZD1222 COVID-19 vaccine. Study-level background: Both about-4-week and about-12-week second-dose recipients were combined.

Study-level results: Donors were chiefly white British, with a greater number of females, and clonal diversity was perhaps underestimated. The study identified only 6 or 7 AZD1222 recipients as seropositive at baseline. Regions left unmutated in variants are reportedly the target of nearly half of spike-specific TCRs.

Sequencing was performed with immunoSEQ multiplex PCR; in TCRdb, only in-frame clones are kept and a portion is missing. The sample has roughly 150,000 clones; around 90% are singletons. The CDR3 is 15 residues long. Germline CDR1 LGHDT, CDR2 YNNKEL (reference sequence). V was clipped by 3 bases and J by 3 bases; unmatched bases: 3. On this clone itself: Its cognate antigen is unknown.

The TCR comes from an adult in good health. Sequencing used peripheral blood, obtained on day 0 of AZD1222 vaccination. The chain combines TRBV3-1 (or the pseudogene TRBV3-2) with TRBJ2-3; the match to TRBD2 covers 10 bases. The CDR3 loop reads CASSQGLAWTDTQYF. CDR3 nucleotide sequence: TGTGCCAGCAGCCAGGGACTAGCGTGGACAGATACGCAGTATTTT.